This T cell receptor (beta chain) was sequenced for a study of tumor-infiltrating lymphocytes in localized non-small cell lung cancer. Germline loops: CDR1 SGHAT, CDR2 FQNNGV. V dropped 3 bases and J dropped 2 bases, with 15 bases sitting between them. The CDR3 length is 16 residues. Method: immunoSEQ multiplex PCR; TCRdb's copy keeps in-frame clones and lacks some. The sample includes about 14,000 clones, about 75% of them seen just once. The sequencing sample was made of lung tumor tissue. This chain uses TRBV11-2 with TRBJ2-3; the D gene is possibly TRBD1 (6 bases). This receptor was taken from a human donor with non-small cell lung cancer. Here the CDR3 DNA reads TGTGCCAGCAGCTTGGGGCAGGGGCCGTTCACAGATACGCAGTATTTT. Amino acid sequence: CASSLGQGPFTDTQYF.